A selection of T cell receptor beta chains follows, all from one sample in a study of T cell repertoires in cytomegalovirus infection. TCRdb reprocessed the reads with MiXCR, giving one entry per CDR3 protein. The data contain 480,000 or so distinct CDR3 sequences, approximately 10% of them singletons. The sample taken for sequencing was PBMCs. The receptors originated from a human donor in good health (CMV status not recorded). Some clones in this sample may be carry-over from other donors' samples. Both conserved end residues are part of each CDR3. Size is omitted from some rows. Given values are once, few, many or a class for expanded clones.

j_gene,abundance,v_gene,CDR3aa
TRBJ1-6,few,TRBV6-6,CASSLTRVGESPLHF
TRBJ2-2,-,TRBV20-1,CSAREAGGSPNTGELFF
TRBJ2-1,many,TRBV2,CASSEEGSYNEQFF
TRBJ2-5,many,TRBV19,CASSIGRQETQYF
TRBJ2-3,many,TRBV4-2,CASSHSGLVDSDTQYF
TRBJ2-7,-,TRBV12-3/TRBV12-4,CASKVRASYEQYF
TRBJ2-3,-,TRBV5-4,CASSSRGRDSTDTQYF
TRBJ1-4,-,TRBV29-1,CSVETGGGEKLFF
TRBJ1-5,-,TRBV4-2,CASSPKVTASNQPQHF
TRBJ2-7,-,TRBV24-1,CATSAGQSFREQYF
TRBJ2-7,few,TRBV6-6,CASSSTGTGSNEQYF
TRBJ2-5,many,TRBV11-2,CASSTTPQETQYF
TRBJ1-4,-,TRBV6-6,CASSYSENEKLFF
TRBJ2-3,many,TRBV7-2,CASSLGSHTDTQYF
TRBJ2-7,many,TRBV7-9,CASSSSGLKYEQYF
TRBJ1-2,-,TRBV12-3/TRBV12-4,CASTSDNVYGYTF
TRBJ2-1,many,TRBV7-3,CASSPQGSGSDNEQFF
TRBJ2-5,many,TRBV2,CASSTLQQETQYF
TRBJ2-2,many,TRBV12-3/TRBV12-4,CASSFRAAPVLLGSGHTGELFF
TRBJ2-5,many,TRBV2,CASRSGIGQQTQYF
TRBJ1-1,many,TRBV7-3,CASSPSPRTGVTEAFF
TRBJ2-7,many,TRBV27,CASSPLMTGGFSYEQYF
TRBJ2-3,many,TRBV27,CASSPLTISGSSDTQYF
TRBJ2-1,many,TRBV7-9,CASSTRTSGSYNEQFF
TRBJ1-2,many,TRBV7-9,CASSLAEGPYGYTF
TRBJ2-1,many,TRBV7-8,CASSFWRASSYNEQFF
TRBJ2-5,-,TRBV3-1,CASSRTGTYEETQYF
TRBJ1-2,few,TRBV20-1,CSAGLTGRNGYTF
TRBJ2-1,few,TRBV6-2/TRBV6-3,CATLTGAYNEQFF
TRBJ2-7,many,TRBV28,CASSLGPGRDRYEQYF
TRBJ2-7,-,TRBV20-1,CSALISYEQYF